A single T cell receptor beta chain is shown here with its context. The data belong to a study of blood T cell repertoires in COVID-19. This CDR3 has 13 residues. V lost 2 bases and J 1 base, leaving 5 bases between the germline ends. Germline values: CDR1 MNHEY, CDR2 SMNVEV (reference sequence). The protocol was immunoSEQ multiplex PCR, while the TCRdb copy is restricted to in-frame clones and leaves out a portion. The profile shows about 330,000 clones, about 90% of them singletons. The sequence derives from a woman aged 25 to 39 who had recovered from COVID-19. This chain links TRBV27 with TRBJ2-5; D is undetermined. Specimen: PBMCs or T cells enriched from blood (not recorded which). CDR3 nucleotides: TGTGCCAGCAGTTTAGTCTTCCAAGAGACCCAGTACTTC. Protein sequence: CASSLVFQETQYF.